This T cell receptor beta chain was identified in a study of T cells in Graves' hyperthyroidism and ophthalmopathy (dated by TCRdb to the late 2010s). Study-level background: A discovery cohort of around 100 patients, about 44 with Graves' ophthalmopathy and approximately 55 with stable Graves' hyperthyroidism, was used to find distinguishing TCR V-J signatures. Prospective prediction of ophthalmopathy was tested in an independent validation cohort of 18 to 20 hyperthyroidism patients and 15 to 17 patients who later progressed to ophthalmopathy. Thyroid tissue and blood T-cell repertoires from about six Graves' hyperthyroidism patients were also compared in the study. The 100 or so discovery patients were randomly divided into training and test sets at a 7:3 ratio. After blood sampling, hyperthyroidism patients were treated with methimazole at a starting dose of 30 mg daily, and ophthalmopathy patients were treated with high-dose intravenous methylprednisolone. According to the paper, TCR Vbeta CDR3 sequencing was carried out on 135 peripheral blood samples, which came from about 45 ophthalmopathy, roughly 75 hyperthyroidism and about 17 progressor patients. Overall results and qualifications from the work: Sample size was not statistically predetermined, and investigators were not blinded to group allocation. Most expanded thyroid clonotypes (frequency above 0.001) were also found in blood, which suggests that blood repertoires may mirror thyroid immune responses. In validation, the model predicted progression to ophthalmopathy a median of roughly 6.1 months before onset, with approximately 71% sensitivity and about 75% specificity. In cross-validation, a model built on a 13 V-J signature told ophthalmopathy apart from stable hyperthyroidism with just under 90% sensitivity and about 81% specificity, and in testing the same model reached 80%/75%.

This clonotype was seen many times. Its recognized antigen is unknown. No base-level quality is on record; no much larger clone is a single base apart. The TCR beta CDR3 regions were amplified from RNA transcripts. For the first round of RT-PCR on the TCR CDR3, the HTBI primer set was used together with the Qiagen OneStep RT-PCR kit. The libraries were constructed in a second round of multiplex PCR and then size-selected and purified. Sequencing of the libraries was done on an Illumina HiSeq2000 using paired-end 100 bp reads. On the study's bioinformatics: Raw data were processed with SOAPnuke, discarding reads with adapters, uncalled bases, mean Phred below 15, or no exact constant-primer or identifier match. COPE v1.2.5 was used to merge high-quality paired reads, and clonotypes were defined as unique nucleotide sequences. Clonotypes were aligned to IMGT TRBV, TRBD and TRBJ reference segments using MiTCR v1.1. Analysis was restricted to V-J combinations with a frequency above 0.0001, which covered roughly 99% of repertoires. A TCS score was defined as the ratio between F50 (clonal expansion) and ExV (chaos), using BLOSUM62-based TCRdist between CDR3 peptides within each V-J. Welch's t-statistics and random forest reduced several hundred V-J features to about 12, which were used in a naive Bayes classifier (R e1071). TCRdb took the public reads, trimmed them with fastp at Q25, ran MiXCR for clone calling and kept in-frame beta chains. When rows share a CDR3 protein, they turn into one entry using the most common DNA and genes. TCRdb's processing, not the study's, gives the V and J calls here. The table for this sample lists some 600,000 distinct CDR3 sequences; 46% of them were counted only once. The ten top clones hold approximately 8.2% of the sample.

V is reduced by 6 bases and J by 5 bases, leaving a spacing of 10 bases between them. From its cysteine to its phenylalanine, the CDR3 spans 12 amino acids. The DNA shown is the 36-base CDR3, in frame from base 1. Via the germline V gene (reference sequence), CDR1 is MNHNY and CDR2 SVGAGI. A patient counted as having stable Graves' hyperthyroidism if no progression to ophthalmopathy occurred over 18 months of follow-up. Hyperthyroidism patients were newly diagnosed, with disease duration under 2 months, and aged 18 to 65 years. Exclusion was applied to patients with uncontrolled infections, other autoimmune diseases, pregnancy or lactation. Diagnoses were based on clinical symptoms, serum thyroxine and TRAb, thyroid ultrasound and orbital computed tomography. Total RNA was extracted with Trizol reagent, and quality was checked on an Agilent 2100 Bioanalyzer.

Sample: peripheral blood or thyroid tissue (not recorded which). The rearrangement joined TRBV6-6 to TRBJ1-2; the D gene lacks a confident call. This receptor was obtained from a woman under 30 with Graves' hyperthyroidism. Donor details come from another sample of the same person, matched by shared clones. The DNA is as follows: TGTGCCAGCAGGCCCGCAACTTATGGCTACACCTTC. This is translated as CASRPATYGYTF.